The clone carrying this T cell receptor (beta chain) was counted ten times or more. Time point reported: newly diagnosed GD, antithyroid drugs for less than 3 months. The TCR library used RNA extracted from PBMCs. The diagnosis of Graves' disease used American Thyroid Association guidelines. Enrollment of patients was through an endocrinology department in Xi'an, China. The sample comes from a study of regulatory T cells in long-lasting Graves disease. Germline CDR1 SNHLY, CDR2 FYNNEI. The CDR3 loop spans 13 amino acids. V dropped 10 bases and J dropped 6 bases, with 15 bases sitting between them. TCR beta libraries were built with iRepertoire HTBI primers and Arm-PCR of CDR3 regions. In TCRdb, the multiplex PCR reads were re-called with MiXCR into one record per CDR3 protein. The sample has 530,000 or so distinct CDR3 sequences, approximately 12% seen once. The sample also formed part of further work on T cells in Graves' hyperthyroidism and ophthalmopathy. This second study says: Hyperthyroidism in the patients, aged 18 to 65, was newly diagnosed and under 2 months in duration. Most thyroid clonotypes expanded above 0.001 appeared in blood too.

The rearrangement uses TRBV2 and TRBJ2-2; tentative D call: TRBD2 (6 bases). This TCR came from a man aged 25-45 years with Graves disease. This material consisted of peripheral blood mononuclear cells (PBMCs), taken at new diagnosis, from a patient treated with antithyroid drugs. As DNA, the CDR3 is TGTGCCACCCGCGGGATGTCGGCCGGGGAGCTGTTTTTT. Its translation: CATRGMSAGELFF.